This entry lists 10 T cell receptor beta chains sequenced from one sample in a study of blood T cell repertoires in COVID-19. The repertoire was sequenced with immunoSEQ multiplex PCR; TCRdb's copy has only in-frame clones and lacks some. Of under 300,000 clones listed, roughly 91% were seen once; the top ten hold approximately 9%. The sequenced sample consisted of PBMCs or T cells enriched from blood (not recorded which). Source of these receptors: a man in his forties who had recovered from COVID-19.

CDR3 loop: CASRGGVSGYTF. The CDR3 region has the DNA TGTGCCAGCAGGGGAGGGGTCTCTGGCTACACCTTC. The gene calls are TRBV12-3 or TRBV12-4 and TRBJ1-2; a weak D match, TRBD1 (5 bases). The CDR3 length is 12 residues. V gave up 6 bases and J gave up 7 bases, with 12 bases separating them.

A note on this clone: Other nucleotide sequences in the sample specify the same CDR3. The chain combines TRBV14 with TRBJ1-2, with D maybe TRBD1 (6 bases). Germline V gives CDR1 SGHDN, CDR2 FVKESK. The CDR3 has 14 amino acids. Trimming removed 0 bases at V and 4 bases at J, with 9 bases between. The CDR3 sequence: CASSQEDRGYGYTF. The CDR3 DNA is TGTGCCAGCAGCCAAGAGGACAGAGGCTATGGCTACACCTTC.

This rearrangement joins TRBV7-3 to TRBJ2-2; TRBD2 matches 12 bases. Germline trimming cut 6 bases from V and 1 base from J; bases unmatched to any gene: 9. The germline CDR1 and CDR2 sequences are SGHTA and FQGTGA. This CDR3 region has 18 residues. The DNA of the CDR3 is TGTGCCAGCAGAACCGGTCCGGGACTAGCGGGGAACACCGGGGAGCTGTTTTTT. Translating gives CASRTGPGLAGNTGELFF.

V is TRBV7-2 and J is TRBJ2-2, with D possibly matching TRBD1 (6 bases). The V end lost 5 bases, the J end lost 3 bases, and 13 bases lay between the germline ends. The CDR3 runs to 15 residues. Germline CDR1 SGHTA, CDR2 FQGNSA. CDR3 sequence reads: CASSRGHSDTGELFF. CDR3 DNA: TGTGCCAGCAGCCGGGGACACTCTGACACCGGGGAGCTGTTTTTT.

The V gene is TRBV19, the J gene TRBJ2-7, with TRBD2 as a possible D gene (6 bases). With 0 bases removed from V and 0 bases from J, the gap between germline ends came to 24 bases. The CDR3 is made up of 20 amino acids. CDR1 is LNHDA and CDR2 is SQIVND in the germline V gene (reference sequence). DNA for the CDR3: TGTGCCAGTAGTATAGAAGGAGGGGCTGGCTTGGCGAGGAGCTCCTACGAGCAGTACTTC. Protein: CASSIEGGAGLARSSYEQYF.

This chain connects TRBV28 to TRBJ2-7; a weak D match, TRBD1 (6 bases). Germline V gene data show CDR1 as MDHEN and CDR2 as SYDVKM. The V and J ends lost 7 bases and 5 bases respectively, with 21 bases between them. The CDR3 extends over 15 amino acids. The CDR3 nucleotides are TGTGCCAGCACGGGGACAATCTCTCCCATCCACGAGCAGTACTTC. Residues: CASTGTISPIHEQYF.

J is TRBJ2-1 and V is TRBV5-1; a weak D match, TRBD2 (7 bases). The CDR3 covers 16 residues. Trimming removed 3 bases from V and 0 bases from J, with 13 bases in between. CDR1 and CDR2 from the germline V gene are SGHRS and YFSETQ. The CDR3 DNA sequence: TGCGCCAGCAGCTGGGGGGGCCGGGGCTCCTACAATGAGCAGTTCTTC. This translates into CASSWGGRGSYNEQFF.

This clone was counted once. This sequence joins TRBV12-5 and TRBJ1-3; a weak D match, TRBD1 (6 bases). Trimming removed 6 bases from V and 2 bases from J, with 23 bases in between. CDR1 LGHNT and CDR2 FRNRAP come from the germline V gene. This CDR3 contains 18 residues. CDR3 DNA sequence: TGTGCTAGTGGGGAACAGGGCCTGTTAGCGTTGACTGGAAACACCATATATTTT. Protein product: CASGEQGLLALTGNTIYF.

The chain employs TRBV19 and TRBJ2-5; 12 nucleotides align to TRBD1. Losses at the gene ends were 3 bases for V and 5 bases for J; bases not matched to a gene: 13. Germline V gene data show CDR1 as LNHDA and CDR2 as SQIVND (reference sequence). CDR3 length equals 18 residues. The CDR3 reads CASSMGSGTGGFRETQYF. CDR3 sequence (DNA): TGTGCCAGTAGTATGGGTTCCGGGACAGGGGGCTTTCGTGAGACCCAGTACTTC.

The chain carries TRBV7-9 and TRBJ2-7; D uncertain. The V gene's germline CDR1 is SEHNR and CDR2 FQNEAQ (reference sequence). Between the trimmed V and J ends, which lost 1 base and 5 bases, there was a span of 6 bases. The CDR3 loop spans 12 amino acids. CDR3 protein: CASSLVRDEQYF. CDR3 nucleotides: TGTGCCAGCAGCTTAGTTCGGGACGAGCAGTACTTC. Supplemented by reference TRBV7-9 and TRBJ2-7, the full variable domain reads DTGVSQNPRHKITKRGQNVTFRCDPISEHNRLYWYRQTLGQGPEFLTYFQNEAQLEKSRLLSDRFSAERPKGSFSTLEIQRTEQGDSAMYLCASSLVRDEQYFGPGTRLTVT.